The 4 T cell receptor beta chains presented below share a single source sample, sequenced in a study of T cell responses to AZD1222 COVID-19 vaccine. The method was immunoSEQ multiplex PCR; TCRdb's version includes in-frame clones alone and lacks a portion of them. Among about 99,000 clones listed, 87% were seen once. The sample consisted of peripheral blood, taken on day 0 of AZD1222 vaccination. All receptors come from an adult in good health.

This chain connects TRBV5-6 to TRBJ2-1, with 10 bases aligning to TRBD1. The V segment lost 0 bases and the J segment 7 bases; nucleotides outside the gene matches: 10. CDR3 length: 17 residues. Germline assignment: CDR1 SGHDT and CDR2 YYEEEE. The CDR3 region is CASSLAWGTGAVNEQFF. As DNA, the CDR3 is TGTGCCAGCAGCTTGGCCTGGGGGACAGGGGCGGTAAATGAGCAGTTCTTC.

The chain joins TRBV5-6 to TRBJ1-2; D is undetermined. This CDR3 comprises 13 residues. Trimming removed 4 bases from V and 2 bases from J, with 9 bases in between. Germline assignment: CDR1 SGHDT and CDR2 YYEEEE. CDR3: CASSPLSNYGYTF. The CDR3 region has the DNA TGTGCCAGCAGCCCACTGTCGAACTATGGCTACACCTTC. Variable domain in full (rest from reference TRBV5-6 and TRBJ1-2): DAGVTQSPTHLIKTRGQQVTLRCSPKSGHDTVSWYQQALGQGPQFIFQYYEEEERQRGNFPDRFSGHQFPNYSSELNVNALLLGDSALYLCASSPLSNYGYTFGSGTRLTVV.

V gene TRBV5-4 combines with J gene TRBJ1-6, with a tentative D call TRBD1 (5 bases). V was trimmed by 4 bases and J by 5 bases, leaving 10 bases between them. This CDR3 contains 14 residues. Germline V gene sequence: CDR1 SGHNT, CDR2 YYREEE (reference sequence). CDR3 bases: TGTGCCAGCAGCCGGACACCGGATAATTCACCCCTCCACTTT. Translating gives CASSRTPDNSPLHF.

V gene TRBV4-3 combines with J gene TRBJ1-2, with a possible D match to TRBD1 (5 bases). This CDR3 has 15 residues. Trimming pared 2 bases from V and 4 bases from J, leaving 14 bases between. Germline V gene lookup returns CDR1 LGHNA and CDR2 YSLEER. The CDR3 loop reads CASSQSGREAYGYTF. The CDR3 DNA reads TGCGCCAGCAGCCAAAGCGGCAGGGAGGCCTATGGCTACACCTTC.